The rows below give T cell receptor beta chains drawn from one sample of a study of cytomegalovirus exposure and HLA in healthy donors. The protocol was immunoSEQ multiplex PCR, while the TCRdb copy is restricted to in-frame clones and leaves out a portion. The sample shows about 160,000 clones, around 79% of them seen only once. The specimen sequenced was PBMCs. The receptor set was obtained from a woman aged 45-60 years in good health and CMV-seropositive. CDR3s include the opening cysteine and the closing phenylalanine or tryptophan. Where a row states a size, it is once, few, many or the class of an expanded clone; other rows omit it.

cdr3_aa clone_size cdr3_length v_call
CASSLAGQGVRGYTF . 15 TRBV5-6
CASSRPDRNYGYTF few 14 TRBV5-4
CASSSGTVEDTQYF . 14 TRBV5-1
CSVEGLAGDYEQYF . 14 TRBV29-1
CASSLSRQSDEAFF . 14 TRBV27
CASSPVSTGVGEQYF few 15 TRBV18
CASSVARDQPQHF few 13 TRBV18
CASSLRTGAAEQYF once 14 TRBV7-8
CASSLQHTRASPLHF . 15 TRBV27
CASSPPKPSDTQYF . 14 TRBV18
CASARTRGGELFF . 13 TRBV10-1
CASSLGGQEKLFF . 13 TRBV11-2
CASSYSTGTGNSPLHF . 16 TRBV6-5
CASSQRTQGRENYGYTF . 17 TRBV23-1
CATGGVAREQFF few 12 TRBV19
CASSRGGTGVEQYF few 14 TRBV6-5
CASRWLGLASDTQYF . 15 TRBV5-1
CASSRDRNTEAFF few 13 TRBV2
CASSSWTGGAYNEQFF . 16 TRBV11-2
CASSGVSYNEQFF . 13 TRBV2
CASSPWDTNTGELFF . 15 TRBV5-8
CASSRQGGGYTF . 12 TRBV11-2
CASQELADTDTQYF . 14 TRBV6-5
CATSRGGFNEQFF . 13 TRBV15
CASSSGDRPNYGYTF . 15 TRBV6-5
CASSLVDRGFTDTQYF . 16 TRBV5-6
CASSPSGTLYEQYF . 14 TRBV10-1
CASSPLTGANYGYTF . 15 TRBV19
CASSPQEAYNEQFF . 14 TRBV18
CASRKKGGNTEAFF . 14 TRBV19
CASSIVGTVGSYNEQFF . 17 TRBV19
CASSKAGLAGPLSSYEQYF . 19 TRBV21-1
CASSQDLAGGTDTQYF . 16 TRBV4-3
CASSKEQGRYGYTF . 14 TRBV5-1
CSPGGTEAFF . 10 TRBV20-1
CASSSGSYRGPETQYF . 16 TRBV7-9
CASSPGVEANTEAFF . 15 TRBV18
CASSQSGGGYNEQFF . 15 TRBV16
CASSARGLSYNSPLHF few 16 TRBV7-9
CASSLQTGRGGYTF . 14 TRBV5-4
CASSFGGRREQFF . 13 TRBV5-6
CASSHEGGISEQYF few 14 TRBV5-4
CASAADATNEKLFF . 14 TRBV5-1
CASGGGFAEAFF once 12 TRBV25-1
CASSVWDTYNSPLHF . 15 TRBV9
CASSFGSGHNQPQHF . 15 TRBV5-5
CASGAGRNNEKLFF . 14 TRBV7-9
CATSRDLGGTEAFF . 14 TRBV15
CASSLGQLNSPLHF . 14 TRBV13